Listed below are T cell receptor beta chains from one sample, sequenced in a study of neurological immune-mediated disorders. In TCRdb, the 5' RACE reads were re-called with MiXCR into one record per CDR3 protein. In the table there are some 20,000 distinct CDR3 sequences, about 7.5% of which are singletons. Sequencing input: CD8+ T cells from blood. The source is a woman in her twenties or thirties with HTLV-1-associated myelopathy (HAM/TSP). CDR3s include the opening cysteine and the closing phenylalanine or tryptophan. Each record gives: J gene, D gene, V gene, clone size, CDR3 DNA, CDR3 protein. D genes are given only for firm matches. Rows give clone size only sometimes, using once, few, many, or a class for an expanded clone.

J: TRBJ2-6; D: NA; V: TRBV7-9; size: many; DNA: TGTGCCAGCAGCTTGAGTTATGTGAGCTCTGGGGCCAACGTCCTGACTTTC; CDR3: CASSLSYVSSGANVLTF
J: TRBJ1-2; D: NA; V: TRBV5-1; size: many; DNA: TGCGCCAGCAGCTTTAATTACGCTATTGATCCCGGGGACTATGGCTACACCTTC; CDR3: CASSFNYAIDPGDYGYTF
J: TRBJ2-2; D: NA; V: TRBV5-6; size: many; DNA: TGTGCCAGCAGCGCATACAGAACCGGGCCCCGGGGGGAGCTGTTTTTT; CDR3: CASSAYRTGPRGELFF
J: TRBJ2-2; D: NA; V: TRBV28; size: many; DNA: TGTGCCAGCAGTACCGGCGGAGAACAGAACACCGGGGAGCTGTTTTTT; CDR3: CASSTGGEQNTGELFF
J: TRBJ1-1; D: TRBD1; V: TRBV4-1; size: many; DNA: TGCGCCAGCAGCCCGGACAGGGGGCTTAGTGAAGCTTTCTTT; CDR3: CASSPDRGLSEAFF
J: TRBJ1-3; D: TRBD1; V: TRBV7-9; size: many; DNA: TGTGCCAGCAGCTTAGCGCAATTTGGAAGGACAGGGGCCCCTCTCTCTGGAAACACCATATATTTT; CDR3: CASSLAQFGRTGAPLSGNTIYF
J: TRBJ2-7; D: NA; V: TRBV10-2; size: NA; DNA: TGCGCCAGCAGGTTCGCTCCCTACGAGCAGTACTTC; CDR3: CASRFAPYEQYF
J: TRBJ1-2; D: NA; V: TRBV3-1; size: NA; DNA: TGTGCCAGCAGCCAAGGGGGCTATGGCTACACCTTC; CDR3: CASSQGGYGYTF
J: TRBJ2-2; D: NA; V: TRBV27; size: medium-sized; DNA: TGTGCCAGCAGTACGCCCGGGGAGCTGTTTTTT; CDR3: CASSTPGELFF
J: TRBJ2-1; D: TRBD2; V: TRBV27; size: many; DNA: TGTGCCAGCAGTTCCTACGGACTAGCGGTAAATGAGCAGTTCTTC; CDR3: CASSSYGLAVNEQFF
J: TRBJ2-7; D: NA; V: TRBV7-9; size: many; DNA: TGTGCCAGCAGCGCGCTATGGGGGACCTACGAGCAGTACTTC; CDR3: CASSALWGTYEQYF
J: TRBJ2-1; D: NA; V: TRBV12-3/TRBV12-4; size: NA; DNA: TGTGCCAGCAGTTTAGGGCCAAGCAATGAGCAGTTCTTC; CDR3: CASSLGPSNEQFF
J: TRBJ2-1; D: NA; V: TRBV20-1; size: medium-sized; DNA: TGCAGTGCCATAAAGTACAATGAGCAGTTCTTC; CDR3: CSAIKYNEQFF
J: TRBJ2-7; D: NA; V: TRBV5-1; size: many; DNA: TGCGCCAGCAGCTTGGATGTGGGACAAAGCTACGAGCAGTACTTC; CDR3: CASSLDVGQSYEQYF
J: TRBJ1-4; D: NA; V: TRBV9; size: many; DNA: TGTGCCAGCAGCCGGGGGGAAAAACTGTTTTTT; CDR3: CASSRGEKLFF
J: TRBJ2-7; D: NA; V: TRBV20-1; size: many; DNA: TGCAGTGCTAGAGATGACGGAGCCTACGAGCAGTACTTC; CDR3: CSARDDGAYEQYF
J: TRBJ1-2; D: TRBD1; V: TRBV3-1; size: few; DNA: TGTGCCAGCAGCTCTCACCGGGACAGGGGAGCTAACTATGGCTACACCTTC; CDR3: CASSSHRDRGANYGYTF
J: TRBJ1-1; D: NA; V: TRBV30; size: many; DNA: TGTGCCTGGAGTGTACTCAGGGACACTGAAGCTTTCTTT; CDR3: CAWSVLRDTEAFF
J: TRBJ1-3; D: NA; V: TRBV29-1; size: many; DNA: TGCAGCGTCACCACCGACAACTCTGGAAACACCATATATTTT; CDR3: CSVTTDNSGNTIYF
J: TRBJ2-3; D: NA; V: TRBV3-1; size: many; DNA: TGTGCCAGCAGCCAAGATGCAGCGGGCCCTTATACCACAGATACGCAGTATTTT; CDR3: CASSQDAAGPYTTDTQYF
J: TRBJ1-2; D: NA; V: TRBV5-6; size: NA; DNA: TGTGACAGGAGCAAAGGACAGAATGGCTACACCTTC; CDR3: CDRSKGQNGYTF
J: TRBJ2-1; D: TRBD1; V: TRBV10-3; size: medium-sized; DNA: TGTGCCATCAGTGAGTCAGGACAGGGTTCGGACAATGAGCAGTTCTTC; CDR3: CAISESGQGSDNEQFF
J: TRBJ1-1; D: NA; V: TRBV12-3/TRBV12-4; size: many; DNA: TGTGCCAGCAGAGATGACAGTGTTCCGGGCGAAGCTTTCTTT; CDR3: CASRDDSVPGEAFF
J: TRBJ1-6; D: TRBD1; V: TRBV20-1; size: many; DNA: TGCAGTGCTAGACCGACAGGGACGGCTTGGGATTCACCCCTCCACTTT; CDR3: CSARPTGTAWDSPLHF
J: TRBJ2-1; D: TRBD2; V: TRBV5-1; size: once; DNA: TGCGCCAGCAGCCCGGGGGGGGCGGCCAATGAGCAGTTCTTC; CDR3: CASSPGGAANEQFF
J: TRBJ2-1; D: NA; V: TRBV6-2/TRBV6-3; size: many; DNA: TGTGCCAGCCACGGAGGGGGTGAGCAGTTCTTC; CDR3: CASHGGGEQFF
J: TRBJ1-1; D: NA; V: TRBV5-8; size: many; DNA: TGTGCCAGCACCACCCGGGGGGCGTGGAGCACTGAAGCTTTCTTT; CDR3: CASTTRGAWSTEAFF
J: TRBJ2-3; D: NA; V: TRBV10-3; size: many; DNA: TGTGCCATCAGTGAGCGGGACTCGCCAGATACGCAGTATTTT; CDR3: CAISERDSPDTQYF
J: TRBJ1-1; D: TRBD1; V: TRBV10-3; size: many; DNA: TGTGCCATCAGGGATGACAGGGGTAATTCTGAAGCTTTCTTT; CDR3: CAIRDDRGNSEAFF
J: TRBJ2-1; D: TRBD2; V: TRBV7-9; size: many; DNA: TGTGCCAGCAGCGCGGGGGGGTACTCCTACAATGAGCAGTTCTTC; CDR3: CASSAGGYSYNEQFF
J: TRBJ2-5; D: NA; V: TRBV6-6; size: many; DNA: TGTGCCAGCAACCCCCACCCGGTGGTGACCCAGTACTTC; CDR3: CASNPHPVVTQYF
J: TRBJ1-1; D: NA; V: TRBV6-2/TRBV6-3; size: NA; DNA: TGTGCCAGCAGCCCCAGCGGGGGGGCTGAAGCTTTCTTT; CDR3: CASSPSGGAEAFF
J: TRBJ2-3; D: NA; V: TRBV5-1; size: NA; DNA: NA; CDR3: CASSFYICSVMTGLVTDTQYF
J: TRBJ2-7; D: NA; V: TRBV7-9; size: many; DNA: TGTGCCAGCAGCAATCAGGACAGGGAGGGATACGAGCAGTACTTC; CDR3: CASSNQDREGYEQYF
J: TRBJ2-1; D: NA; V: TRBV20-1; size: many; DNA: TGCAGTGCTGGAAAGGGGGCGGAGGGGGACAATGAGCAGTTCTTC; CDR3: CSAGKGAEGDNEQFF
J: TRBJ2-1; D: TRBD1; V: TRBV14; size: many; DNA: TGTGCCAGCAGCCCAGGACAGGGGGCGCGGAATGAGCAGTTCTTC; CDR3: CASSPGQGARNEQFF
J: TRBJ2-7; D: TRBD1; V: TRBV5-1; size: many; DNA: TGCGCCAGCAGCGGGGGGACAGGGTCCTACGAGCAGTACTTC; CDR3: CASSGGTGSYEQYF
J: TRBJ2-3; D: TRBD2; V: TRBV12-3/TRBV12-4; size: NA; DNA: TGTGCCAGCACAAGACTAGCGGTAGATACGCAGTATTTT; CDR3: CASTRLAVDTQYF
J: TRBJ2-3; D: NA; V: TRBV21-1; size: many; DNA: TGTGCCAGCGCTACCGGGACTAGCGGGGGGGCCACAGATACGCAGTATTTT; CDR3: CASATGTSGGATDTQYF
J: TRBJ2-7; D: TRBD1; V: TRBV6-6; size: many; DNA: TGTGCCAGCAGCCCCTCCCAGACAGGGCCCTACGAGCAGTACTTC; CDR3: CASSPSQTGPYEQYF
J: TRBJ2-7; D: NA; V: TRBV7-8; size: few; DNA: TGTGCCAGCGGGCAGGGTACCTCCTACGAGCAGTACTTC; CDR3: CASGQGTSYEQYF
J: TRBJ2-1; D: TRBD2; V: TRBV20-1; size: many; DNA: TGCAGTGCTAGAGGGACTAGCGGGGGGGCCTGGTCCTACAATGAGCAGTTCTTC; CDR3: CSARGTSGGAWSYNEQFF
J: TRBJ1-6; D: TRBD1; V: TRBV11-1; size: many; DNA: TGTGCCAGCAGCATTCGGACAGGGGTCTCCTATAATTCACCCCTCCACTTT; CDR3: CASSIRTGVSYNSPLHF
J: TRBJ2-1; D: TRBD2; V: TRBV11-2; size: many; DNA: TGTGCCAGCAACACGGGGACTAGCGCCTACAATGAGCAGTTCTTC; CDR3: CASNTGTSAYNEQFF
J: TRBJ2-7; D: NA; V: TRBV30; size: few; DNA: TGTGCCTCCCGCTCGGGGTACGAGCAGTACTTC; CDR3: CASRSGYEQYF
J: TRBJ2-7; D: NA; V: TRBV7-9; size: many; DNA: TGTGCCAGCGGACTGCCGGGACTCTATGTGGGGGAGCAGTACTTC; CDR3: CASGLPGLYVGEQYF
J: TRBJ1-2; D: NA; V: TRBV5-1; size: many; DNA: TGCGCCAGCAGTCCCGAACAGGGAAACTATGGCTACACCTTC; CDR3: CASSPEQGNYGYTF